The next 25 T cell receptor beta chains were all read from a single sample in a study of tumor and adjacent non-tumor tissue in lung cancer. The library came from three nested PCR rounds adapted from ARM-PCR protocols. TCRdb re-analysed the multiplex PCR reads in MiXCR, keeping a single row per CDR3 protein. The repertoire holds approximately 100,000 distinct CDR3 sequences, with approximately 65% as singletons. No cell sorting was done before RNA was extracted from the tissue. Distant lung tissue was collected more than 3 cm away from the tumor edge. Input material: distant non-tumor lung tissue. All receptors come from a man aged 25 to 40 with non-small cell lung cancer.

Concerning this clonotype itself: Sequence at one end of the junction differs from germline and may be a read error. The chain recombines TRBV5-1 with TRBJ1-1; possible D gene TRBD1, 5 bases. The germline CDR1 and CDR2 sequences are SGHRS and YFSETQ. The CDR3 totals 15 residues. The CDR3 here is CASSPLGTSGTEAIF. The CDR3 DNA reads TGCGCTAGCAGCCCCTTAGGGACTTCGGGCACTGAAGCTATCTTT.

This clonotype was detected ten times or more. The V call is TRBV29-1, the J call TRBJ1-2; tentatively, D is TRBD1 (5 bases). Germline lookup yields CDR1 SQVTM and CDR2 ANQGSEA. CDR3 length: 13 residues. Trimming took 2 bases from V and 7 from J, leaving 14 bases between them. The CDR3 DNA reads as TGCAGCGTTGAATGGCAGGGTTCATCTGGCTACACCTTC. Encoded protein: CSVEWQGSSGYTF. Drawing the rest from reference TRBV29-1 and TRBJ1-2, the complete variable domain is SAVISQKPSRDICQRGTSLTIQCQVDSQVTMMFWYRQQPGQSLTLIATANQGSEATYESGFVIDKFPISRPNLTFSTLTVSNMSPEDSSIYLCSVEWQGSSGYTFGSGTRLTVV.

This clonotype was detected a few times. It may be a read error: a sequence one base away is much more abundant. The gene calls are TRBV10-3 and TRBJ2-7; 11 bases line up with TRBD2. The CDR3 is made up of 15 amino acids. CDR1 is ENHRY and CDR2 is SYGVKD in the germline V gene. The CDR3 is CTISESSGGPGEQYF. In DNA, the CDR3 is TGTACCATCAGTGAGTCTAGCGGGGGGCCTGGCGAGCAGTACTTC.

Comments on this clonotype: This CDR3 is missing its conserved last phenylalanine or tryptophan, likely due to a read error. The CDR3 bases are TGCAGCATTGAAGACGGCGGGGGATGGTATGTGCAGTTCGTC. This codes for CSIEDGGGWYVQFV. J is TRBJ2-1 and V is TRBV29-1, with 7 positions matching TRBD2. The CDR3 runs to 14 residues. Germline V lookup: CDR1 SQVTM, CDR2 ANQGSEA.

On this clonotype itself: One end of the junction is discordant with germline, which a read error may explain. This chain joins TRBV11-1 and TRBJ2-4, with a possible D match to TRBD1 (5 bases). This CDR3 has 16 residues. Germline CDR1 and CDR2: SGHAT and FQDESV (reference sequence). CDR3 loop: CASTHSGRATKKIQYF. CDR3 nucleotide sequence: TGCGCCAGCACCCATTCAGGCAGGGCGACCAAAAAGATTCAGTACTTC.

Many counts were recorded for this clonotype. The V call is TRBV6-1, the J call TRBJ2-7, with D perhaps given as TRBD1 or TRBD2 (5 bases each). This CDR3 has 15 residues. V lost 4 bases and J 0 bases, leaving 13 bases between the germline ends. CDR1 is MNHNS and CDR2 is SASEGT in the germline V gene. CDR3 sequence reads: CASSARDPLSYEQYF. The CDR3 coding sequence is TGTGCCAGCAGTGCCCGGGACCCACTCTCCTACGAGCAGTACTTC.

There are many counts of this clonotype. The chain couples TRBV10-3 to TRBJ1-1, with 8 positions matching TRBD1. This CDR3 is built from 14 residues. Looked up from germline, CDR1 is ENHRY and CDR2 is SYGVKD. J gave up 8 bases and V 0 bases, and 5 bases lay outside the gene matches. The CDR3 sequence: CAISESQGASEAFF. CDR3 nucleotide sequence: TGTGCCATCAGTGAGTCGCAGGGGGCGTCGGAAGCTTTCTTT.

On this clonotype itself: A single base separates this from a much larger clone, so it may be a read error. The chain combines TRBV12-3 or TRBV12-4 with TRBJ1-6, with unresolved D. V lost 5 bases and J lost 3, with 11 bases in between. This CDR3 region has 15 residues. The DNA of the CDR3 is TGTGCCAGCAGTGACCCAATGGGCTATAATTCACCCCTCCACTTT. It yields the protein CASSDPMGYNSPLHF.

About this clonotype: The junction shows a germline mismatch at one end, possibly a read error. The rearrangement links TRBV11-3 to TRBJ2-1; 9 positions match TRBD2. The CDR3 is 14 residues long. Germline CDR1 SGHNT, CDR2 YENEEA. CDR3: CASNLFSGSNEQFF. The CDR3 nucleotides are TGTGCCAGCAACTTATTTAGCGGGAGCAATGAACAGTTCTTT.

This chain links TRBV11-2 with TRBJ2-7, with a weak D call TRBD1 (6 bases). CDR3 length: 14 residues. Germline V gene lookup returns CDR1 SGHAT and CDR2 FQNNGV. Trimming removed 6 bases at V and 3 bases at J, with 15 bases between. CDR3 DNA sequence: TGTGCCAGCAGAGCAGGGACAAGGAACTACGAGCAGTACTTC. Translation: CASRAGTRNYEQYF.

Regarding this clonotype: At one of its ends the junction is not consistent with the germline gene, which may arise from a read error. The DNA for the CDR3 is TGCAGCGTCACGACTAGCGGGAGCCTATACAAGCAGTATTTC. This codes for CSVTTSGSLYKQYF. This chain joins TRBV29-1 and TRBJ2-7; 12 bases map to TRBD2. CDR3 size: 14 residues. Germline-derived CDR1 and CDR2 are SQVTM and ANQGSEA.

The rearrangement uses TRBV6-5 and TRBJ1-6; D possibly corresponds to TRBD1 (6 bases). The V end was cut by 11 bases, the J end by 10 bases, with 24 bases between. This CDR3 comprises 15 residues. Germline V gene lookup returns CDR1 MNHEY and CDR2 SVGAGI. The CDR3 region has the DNA TGTGCCGGGAGCCCCGTTGGGGGCCCGGTATCACCCCTCCACTTT. As protein: CAGSPVGGPVSPLHF.

Of note for this clonotype: The CDR3 does not close with the conserved phenylalanine or tryptophan, likely indicating a read error. The DNA is left out, because the CDR3 cannot be placed on it with certainty; the CDR3 is given as TCRdb lists it. The J gene is TRBJ2-3, the V gene TRBV29-1; the table names TRBD2, a call not compared with the DNA. CDR1 is SQVTM and CDR2 is ANQGSEA in the germline V gene. The CDR3 spans 11 amino acids, including both terminal residues. The CDR3: CSGGLSNTRYL.

On this clonotype: The junction departs from germline at one end; a sequencing error may be responsible. The chain's CDR3 is CASMLLAGYNGQFF. CDR3 nucleotides: TGTGCCAGCATGTTGCTAGCGGGGTACAATGGGCAATTCTTT. The chain has TRBV6-5 and TRBJ2-1, with 9 bases fitting TRBD2. Germline V CDR1 and CDR2: MNHEY, SVGAGI. There are 14 residues in the CDR3.

The chain recombines TRBV29-1 with TRBJ2-7; the match to TRBD1 covers 9 bases. This CDR3 is 11 amino acids long. Germline V gene sequence: CDR1 SQVTM, CDR2 ANQGSEA. The CDR3 reads CRVRTGDEQYF. CDR3 bases: TGCAGAGTAAGGACAGGGGACGAGCAGTACTTC.

The chain is built from TRBV18 and TRBJ2-2; tentative D call: TRBD2 (6 bases). Germline V gene data show CDR1 as KGHSH and CDR2 as LQKENI. Deletions cut 7 bases from V and 2 bases from J, with 11 bases between. The CDR3 runs 14 residues. CDR3: CASLRGTNTGELFF. The CDR3 nucleotides read TGTGCCAGCTTACGCGGGACCAACACCGGGGAGCTGTTTTTT. Looking up the rest from reference TRBV18 and TRBJ2-2 gives the full variable domain: NAGVMQNPRHLVRRRGQEARLRCSPMKGHSHVYWYRQLPEEGLKFMVYLQKENIIDESGMPKERFSAEFPKEGPSILRIQQVVRGDSAAYFCASLRGTNTGELFFGEGSRLTVL.

Concerning this clonotype itself: A much larger clone is a single base away; this may be a read error. This rearrangement joins TRBV6-2 or TRBV6-3 to TRBJ2-1, with D possibly called TRBD1 or TRBD2 (5 bases each). CDR1 is MNHEY and CDR2 is SVGEGT in the germline V gene. This CDR3 is 15 amino acids long. CDR3 sequence reads: CTSSYIGASYNEQFF. For the CDR3, the DNA is TGTACCAGCAGTTATATCGGGGCCTCCTACAATGAGCAGTTCTTC.

A note on this clonotype: The junction shows a germline mismatch at one end, possibly a read error. The chain combines TRBV11-3 with TRBJ2-2, with D unclear. This CDR3 comprises 15 residues. Germline CDR1 SGHNT, CDR2 YENEEA. Written as DNA, the CDR3 is TGTGCCAGCAGCCTAGTGGCGGCGAACACCGTGGAGCTGTTTTTT. Protein sequence: CASSLVAANTVELFF.

On this clonotype itself: No conserved phenylalanine or tryptophan ends this CDR3, so it is likely a read error. This chain links TRBV11-2 with TRBJ2-1, with D unclear. This CDR3 has 14 residues. The germline V gene has CDR1 SGHAT and CDR2 FQNNGV. As DNA, the CDR3 is TGTGCCAGCAGCTTAGAGTGGGCAACGAATGAACAGTTCTGC. Translation gives CASSLEWATNEQFC.

Of note for this clonotype: At one boundary the junction diverges from the germline segment, which might be a read error. The rearrangement uses TRBV6-1 and TRBJ2-2; tentatively, D is TRBD1 (6 bases). CDR3 size: 15 residues. Per germline, CDR1 MNHNS and CDR2 SASEGT. Here the CDR3 DNA reads TGCGCCAGCAATGCTAGGACAGAGAACACCGGGGAGCTGTTTTTT. Protein product: CASNARTENTGELFF.

There are a few counts of this clonotype. The genes are TRBV14 and TRBJ1-1, with D unclear. The CDR3 has 16 amino acids. Per the germline V gene, CDR1 is SGHDN and CDR2 is FVKESK. The V end was cut by 0 bases, the J end by 2 bases, with 13 bases between. CDR3 amino acids: CASSQDLGRLNTEAFF. The CDR3 DNA reads as TGTGCCAGCAGCCAAGATCTAGGACGGCTCAACACTGAAGCTTTCTTT.

The sample holds one count of this clonotype. Just one base apart from a much larger clone, this may be a read error. Here the CDR3 DNA reads TGTGCCAGCAGCTTGGATCCCACGCGATTTAAGTACTTC. It encodes CASSLDPTRFKYF. The rearrangement links TRBV5-6 to TRBJ2-4; the D is unclear. Germline-derived CDR1 and CDR2 are SGHDT and YYEEEE. The CDR3 is 13 amino acids. V shed 0 bases and J shed 14 bases, with 15 bases lying between them.

About this clonotype: Relative to the germline gene, one junction end is altered; a read error may explain this. The chain links TRBV11-3 to TRBJ2-2, with 11 bases aligning to TRBD1. There are 16 residues in the CDR3. CDR1 SGHNT and CDR2 YENEEA come from the germline V gene. The CDR3 DNA reads as TGTGCCAACAGCGGACAGGGGGCTGCAGGGACCAGAGAGCTGTTTTTT. It is translated as CANSGQGAAGTRELFF.

Concerning this clonotype: Lacking the conserved final phenylalanine or tryptophan, this CDR3 likely reflects a read error. This chain connects TRBV20-1 to TRBJ1-3, with D unclear. There are 13 residues in the CDR3. The germline V gene has CDR1 DFQATT and CDR2 SNEGSKA (reference sequence). CDR3 DNA: TGCAGTGCTAAGCAACAGTCGGGAAACACTATATATTCT. It specifies CSAKQQSGNTIYS.

About this clonotype: Given a much more abundant clone one base away, this may be a read error. The chain carries TRBV11-2 and TRBJ2-7; D gene uncertain. Trimming shortened V by 4 bases and J by 7 bases, and 11 bases separated the two germline ends. The CDR3 extends over 12 amino acids. Germline loops: CDR1 SGHAT, CDR2 FQNNGV. The CDR3 sequence is CASSSEFLEQYF. CDR3 nucleotide sequence: TGTGCCAGCAGCTCGGAGTTCCTGGAGCAGTACTTC.